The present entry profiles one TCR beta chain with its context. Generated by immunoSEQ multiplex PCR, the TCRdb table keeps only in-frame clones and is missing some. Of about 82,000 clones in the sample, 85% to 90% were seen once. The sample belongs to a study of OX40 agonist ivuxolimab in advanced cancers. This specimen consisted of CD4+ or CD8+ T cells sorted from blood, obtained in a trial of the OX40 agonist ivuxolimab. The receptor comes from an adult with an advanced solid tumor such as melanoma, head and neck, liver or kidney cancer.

Written as DNA, the CDR3 is TGTGCCAGCTCAGGGTTCCCCCCGCTAGCGGGAGGGCCGGGCTCCTACAATGAGCAGTTCTTC. The encoded protein is CASSGFPPLAGGPGSYNEQFF. The V gene is TRBV19, the J gene TRBJ2-1, with TRBD2 identical over 12 bases. CDR3 size: 21 residues. V was pared by 9 bases and J by 0 bases, with 21 bases of the junction left unmatched. Germline CDR1 reads LNHDA; CDR2 reads SQIVND (reference sequence).